This T cell receptor beta chain stems from a study of blood T cells in healthy people across ages. This clonotype has at least ten counts. No antigen is known for it. The junction departs from germline at one end; a sequencing error may be responsible. Combining a sample-barcoded 5' primer with a J-beta primer mix, a second PCR ran for roughly 6 to 12 cycles. TCRdb ran MiXCR on the 5' RACE reads and lists one entry per CDR3 protein. The repertoire holds 550,000 to 800,000 distinct CDR3 sequences, with 32% as singletons. The germline gives CDR1 SGHRS, CDR2 YFSETQ. The length of the CDR3 is 12 residues. Peripheral blood from each donor was collected in a volume of 8 to 10 milliliters. General observations from the study: Total diversity from one million sequenced T cells was likely underestimated.

The chain employs TRBV5-1 and TRBJ1-1; D uncertain. The sequence came from a woman of 80 years or more in good health. Sequenced input: blood. CDR3 bases: TGTGCCAGCAGCTTGGTGAACACTGAAGCTTTCTTT. It specifies CASSLVNTEAFF.